This T cell receptor (beta chain) was obtained from a study of blood T cell repertoires in COVID-19. At the level of the study: The analysed material was cDNA or gDNA that came from T cells, B-cell-depleted T cells, or PBMCs.

After removal of 3 bases from V and 6 bases from J, the junction contained 8 bases not matched to a gene. Germline CDR1 LNHDA, CDR2 SQIVND (reference sequence). The CDR3 runs 16 residues. Assay: immunoSEQ multiplex PCR; the TCRdb copy retains only in-frame clones and omits some. The sample lists under 150,000 clones; 65% to 85% were seen once. Recruits, aged about 18 to 95 years, lived in 20 to 30 US areas. The sequence came from a woman in her 50s who had been exposed to COVID-19. The chain couples TRBV19 to TRBJ1-5; 10 bases match TRBD1. Sequenced input: PBMCs or T cells enriched from blood (not recorded which). This CDR3 is CASSIRQGAGGQPQHF. Here the CDR3 DNA reads TGTGCCAGTAGTATCCGACAGGGGGCGGGTGGTCAGCCCCAGCATTTT.